These 16 T cell receptor beta chains originate from one sample sequenced in a study of shared T cell receptors in the human thymus. Sequencing was performed with immunoSEQ multiplex PCR; in TCRdb, only in-frame clones are kept and a portion is missing. The sample lists roughly 710,000 clones; roughly 88% were seen once. This sample also appeared in a second study, on human thymus T cells.

The sequenced sample consisted of thymocytes. These receptors originate from a girl less than two years old with a congenital heart defect.

V and J are TRBV5-4 and TRBJ1-1; TRBD1 matches 11 bases. Unmatched junction bases numbered 17, after V lost 4 bases and J lost 3 bases. The length of the CDR3 is 19 residues. Germline V lookup: CDR1 SGHNT, CDR2 YYREEE (reference sequence). The CDR3 nucleotides are TGTGCCAGCAGCCGACCTACGCCGGGACAGGGGGTTTTGGACACTGAAGCTTTCTTT. Protein: CASSRPTPGQGVLDTEAFF. The complete variable domain, with remaining parts taken from reference TRBV5-4 and TRBJ1-1, reads ETGVTQSPTHLIKTRGQQVTLRCSSQSGHNTVSWYQQALGQGPQFIFQYYREEENGRGNFPPRFSGLQFPNYSSELNVNALELDDSALYLCASSRPTPGQGVLDTEAFFGQGTRLTVV.

This chain links TRBV10-2 with TRBJ2-7, with TRBD1 matching over 12 bases. The V gene end was trimmed by 2 bases and the J gene end by 4 bases; junction bases not matched to a gene: 6. Germline-derived CDR1 and CDR2 are WSHSY and SAAADI. There are 16 residues in the CDR3. CDR3 coding DNA: TGCGCCAGCAGTGAGCGGGGACAGGGGGCTATATACGAGCAGTACTTC. It codes for CASSERGQGAIYEQYF.

This chain links TRBV4-3 with TRBJ2-3; TRBD2 agrees at 11 bases. The germline CDR1 and CDR2 sequences are LGHNA and YSLEER. CDR3 size: 16 residues. The junction had 8 bases not matched to a gene; V was cut back by 3 bases and J by 6 bases. CDR3 amino acids: CASSHGIAGGLDTQYF. The CDR3 bases are TGCGCCAGCAGCCACGGAATAGCGGGGGGGCTGGATACGCAGTATTTT.

Here the CDR3 DNA reads TGTGCCAGCAGAAGCGCGGCCCCCCACACAGATACGCAGTATTTT. As protein: CASRSAAPHTDTQYF. This rearrangement joins TRBV5-6 to TRBJ2-3; D is undetermined. Between the trimmed V and J ends, which lost 5 bases and 2 bases, there was a span of 15 bases. Looked up from germline, CDR1 is SGHDT and CDR2 is YYEEEE. This CDR3 has 15 residues.

The rearrangement joins TRBV4-1 to TRBJ2-7; the match to TRBD1 covers 7 bases. The CDR3 consists of 15 residues. Looked up from germline, CDR1 is MGHRA and CDR2 is YSYEKL. Trimming took 4 bases from V and 3 from J; bases not matched to a gene: 9. CDR3 sequence reads: CASSPSADRFYEQYF. The CDR3 bases are TGCGCCAGCAGCCCCTCCGCGGACAGGTTCTACGAGCAGTACTTC.

The chain combines TRBV5-4 with TRBJ1-1, with D hard to call. V shed 4 bases and J shed 1 base, with 8 bases lying between them. CDR1 is SGHNT and CDR2 is YYREEE in the germline V gene (reference sequence). CDR3 length: 13 amino acids. The chain's CDR3 is CASSPPGNTEAFF. CDR3 bases: TGTGCCAGCAGCCCCCCGGGGAACACTGAAGCTTTCTTT.

The chain combines TRBV27 with TRBJ1-3, with a weak D call TRBD1 (5 bases). V was shortened by 2 bases and J by 0 bases, with 14 bases between the two germline ends. Germline V gene sequence: CDR1 MNHEY, CDR2 SMNVEV (reference sequence). This CDR3 has 17 residues. The CDR3 region has the DNA TGTGCCAGCAGTTTAAGACCCGAAAGGGGCTCTGGAAACACCATATATTTT. Amino acids: CASSLRPERGSGNTIYF.

The genes are TRBV11-2 and TRBJ2-2, with unresolved D. Trimming removed 0 bases from V and 0 bases from J, with 8 bases in between. This CDR3 region has 16 residues. Germline CDR1 and CDR2: SGHAT and FQNNGV. The CDR3, as DNA: TGTGCCAGCAGCTTAGATTCGGTAGCGAACACCGGGGAGCTGTTTTTT. Protein: CASSLDSVANTGELFF.

The chain is built from TRBV29-1 and TRBJ2-1; TRBD2 matches 10 bases. Germline assignment: CDR1 SQVTM and CDR2 ANQGSEA. V was clipped by 2 bases and J by 5 bases; unmatched bases: 6. The CDR3 has 15 residues. The CDR3 region has the DNA TGCAGCGTTGAACCTAGCGGGGGAAGGGACAATGAGCAGTTCTTC. This encodes CSVEPSGGRDNEQFF.

This chain links TRBV10-2 with TRBJ2-1; TRBD2 matches 9 bases. The CDR3 runs 16 residues. Germline V gene lookup returns CDR1 WSHSY and CDR2 SAAADI. J lost 12 bases, V lost 4 bases, and 16 bases had no gene match. CDR3 bases: TGCGCCAGCAGTGTGAGGCTAGCGGGGCCCCGGGTCGTGCAGTTCTTC. This encodes CASSVRLAGPRVVQFF.

The CDR3 sequence: CASSLFSEGQGDGGYTF. The CDR3, as DNA: TGTGCCAGCAGTTTATTCTCCGAGGGGCAGGGGGATGGTGGCTACACCTTC. V usage is TRBV28 and J usage is TRBJ1-2, with 7 bases fitting TRBD1. The length of the CDR3 is 17 residues. The ends lost 1 base at V and 7 bases at J; junction bases unmatched: 15. CDR1 and CDR2 (germline): MDHEN, SYDVKM.

The rearrangement uses TRBV27 and TRBJ2-7; D is possibly TRBD2 (6 bases). From germline, CDR1 is MNHEY and CDR2 SMNVEV (reference sequence). The CDR3 totals 10 residues. Trimming removed 11 bases at V and 5 bases at J, with 10 bases between. CDR3 DNA: TGTGCCTTGGGGAGGAACGAGCAGTACTTC. This translates into CALGRNEQYF.

The rearrangement joins TRBV4-3 to TRBJ1-1; 11 bases are shared with TRBD1. The V and J ends lost 3 bases and 0 bases, in that order; junction bases with no gene match: 9. Germline V lookup: CDR1 LGHNA, CDR2 YSLEER. This CDR3 spans 18 amino acids. CDR3 loop: CASSHAGQGAKVNTEAFF. Here the CDR3 DNA reads TGCGCCAGCAGCCATGCCGGACAGGGGGCTAAGGTGAACACTGAAGCTTTCTTT.

The chain employs TRBV7-6 and TRBJ2-3, with TRBD2 as a possible D gene (6 bases). V gave up 2 bases and J gave up 0 bases, with 12 bases separating them. The CDR3 extends over 16 amino acids. Germline values: CDR1 SGHVS, CDR2 FNYEAQ. In DNA, the CDR3 is TGTGCCAGCAGCTTATTTACTAGCCAAAGCACAGATACGCAGTATTTT. Protein sequence: CASSLFTSQSTDTQYF.

Comments on this clone: At one end the junction does not follow the germline gene, possibly because of a read error. CDR3 in amino acids: CASSLYGLGTGKTF. CDR3 in DNA: TGTGCCAGCAGCTTATACGGGTTAGGGACAGGGAAAACCTTC. The gene calls are TRBV7-2 and TRBJ2-7, with 9 bases that match TRBD1. CDR1 SGHTA and CDR2 FQGNSA come from the germline V gene. This CDR3 contains 14 residues.

The chain is built from TRBV6-1 and TRBJ2-1; tentative D call: TRBD1 (7 bases). Germline assignment: CDR1 MNHNS and CDR2 SASEGT. Trimming left V 7 bases short and J 8 bases short, with 21 bases between. The CDR3 consists of 15 residues. In nucleotides, the CDR3 is TGTGCCAGCAATCGGTGGGCAGGGGGAGGCGATGAGCAGTTCTTC. Translated: CASNRWAGGGDEQFF.